This T cell receptor beta chain appears in the sequencing data of a study of T cells after yellow fever vaccination. TCRdb reprocessed the 5' RACE reads via MiXCR and lists one record per CDR3 protein. Counted here are 95,000 to 150,000 distinct CDR3 sequences, more than 6.5% occurring once; the ten biggest clones make up 2.5%. This clonotype was counted at least ten times. The trim removed 4 bases at V and 0 bases at J, leaving 4 bases unmatched. The CDR3 loop spans 15 amino acids. CDR1 is SGHTA, CDR2 FQGNSA, per germline. This sequence originates from a man younger than 30 who received the YFV17D yellow fever vaccine. V usage is TRBV7-2 and J usage is TRBJ2-7, with 9 bases aligning to TRBD1. This specimen consisted of CD4+ T cells sorted from PBMCs, obtained around 10 days after the first yellow fever vaccination. CDR3 in amino acids: CASSWGQGHSYEQYF. CDR3 DNA: TGTGCCAGCAGCTGGGGACAGGGCCACTCCTACGAGCAGTACTTC.